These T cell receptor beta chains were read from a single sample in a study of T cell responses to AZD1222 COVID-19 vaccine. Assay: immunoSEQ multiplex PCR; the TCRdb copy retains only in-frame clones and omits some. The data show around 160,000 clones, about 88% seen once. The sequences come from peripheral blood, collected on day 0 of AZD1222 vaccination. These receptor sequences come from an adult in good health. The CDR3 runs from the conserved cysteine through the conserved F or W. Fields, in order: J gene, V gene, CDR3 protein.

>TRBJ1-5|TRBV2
CASTRGQGGNQPQHF
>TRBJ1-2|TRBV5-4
CASSLDGGRHGYTF
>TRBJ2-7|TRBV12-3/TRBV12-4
CASSWGTAYEQYF
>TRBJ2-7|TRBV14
CASSLRTGAFYEQYF
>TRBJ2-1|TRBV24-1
CATSDASGRGYNEQFF
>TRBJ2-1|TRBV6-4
CASSDSATGDSSYNEQFF
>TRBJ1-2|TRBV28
CASSHDRERGGYTF
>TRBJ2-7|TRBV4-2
CASSQATGDGSYEQYF
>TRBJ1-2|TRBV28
CASSPGTPRRGYTF
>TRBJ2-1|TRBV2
CASGQTYNEQFF
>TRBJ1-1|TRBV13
CASSSPTGTGEAFF
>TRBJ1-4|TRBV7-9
CASSDNPQGRRGSEKLFF
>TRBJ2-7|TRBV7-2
CASRPGLAAYEQYF
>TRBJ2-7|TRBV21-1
CASSKGLKTENEQYF
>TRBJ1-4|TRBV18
CASSPLSRSGEKLFF
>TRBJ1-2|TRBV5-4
CASRAGTGGSTTF
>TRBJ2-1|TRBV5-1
CASSSVSGQFF
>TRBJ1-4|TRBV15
CATSIYRVGEKLFF
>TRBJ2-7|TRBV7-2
CASSLGQGNYEQYF
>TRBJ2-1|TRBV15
CATSRGPPGATYNEQFF
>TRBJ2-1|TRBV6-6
CASSYPTPYNEQFF
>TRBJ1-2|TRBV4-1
CASSQGQPTNYGYTF
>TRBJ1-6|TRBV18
CASSPGTRSLPLHF
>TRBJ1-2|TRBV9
CASSVKTGSYGYTF
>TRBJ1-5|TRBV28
CASNTEPYSNQPQHF
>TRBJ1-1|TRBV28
CASRNTRQQGEAFF
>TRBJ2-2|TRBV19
CASTPRLAENTGELFF
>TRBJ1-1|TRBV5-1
CASRADRVGTEAFF
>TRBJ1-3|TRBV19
CASSTRQASSGNTIYF
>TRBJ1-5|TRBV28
CASRRPPGQGGQPQHF
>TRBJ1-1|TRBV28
CASSLWPGQTIEAFF
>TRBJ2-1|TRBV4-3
CASSQKRNNEQFF
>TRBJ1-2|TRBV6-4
CASSDGGHYGYTF
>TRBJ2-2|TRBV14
CASSHTSGGPFTGELFF
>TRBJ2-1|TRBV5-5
CASSLQGGYLAGIQFF
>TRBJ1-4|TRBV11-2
CASSSPGAGEKLFF
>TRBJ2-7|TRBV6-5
CASKIQGSSSYEQYF
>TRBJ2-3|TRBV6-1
CASSELHARGAETQYF
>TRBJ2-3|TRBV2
CASSVVRRDTQYF
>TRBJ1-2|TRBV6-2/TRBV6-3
CASSYLDRIANYGYTF
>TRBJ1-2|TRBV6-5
CASSISDRPGGYTF
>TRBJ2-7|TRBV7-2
CASSYLGSYEQYF
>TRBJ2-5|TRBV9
CASSPGTGARETQYF
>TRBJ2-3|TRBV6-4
CASSAGTSGTDTQYF
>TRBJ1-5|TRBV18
CASSRDSNQPQHF
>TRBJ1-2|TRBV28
CASRPPTGRPAF
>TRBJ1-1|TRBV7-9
CASSLVYRAKAFF
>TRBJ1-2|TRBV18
CASSLDGHGYTF
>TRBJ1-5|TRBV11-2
CASSLLRNQPQHF
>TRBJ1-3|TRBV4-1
CASSPKGSSSGNTIYF
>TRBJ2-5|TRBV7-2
CASSLAGGAQETQYF
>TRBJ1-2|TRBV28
CASSLKGAFYGYTF
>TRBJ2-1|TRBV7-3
CASSPGTSQHEQFF
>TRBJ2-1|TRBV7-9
CASSLKPSSEQFF
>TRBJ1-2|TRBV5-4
CASSPLVLTGGYTF
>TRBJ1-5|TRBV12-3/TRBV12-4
CASSPEFGWPQHF
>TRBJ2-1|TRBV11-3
CASSSRTRENEQFF
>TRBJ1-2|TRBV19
CASSRGDSYGYTF